This TCR beta chain was captured by sequencing in a study of T cell responses to AZD1222 COVID-19 vaccine. Regarding the study as a whole: Donor demographics were predominantly white British with a female majority; clonal diversity may be underestimated.

Libraries were prepared by immunoSEQ multiplex PCR; TCRdb keeps only in-frame clonotypes and omits some of them. Of approximately 74,000 clones listed, nearly 85% are singletons. Worth noting for this clone: The antigen is not known.

Germline CDR1 is SGDLS and CDR2 is YYNGEE. V was clipped by 0 bases and J by 6 bases; unmatched bases: 7. The CDR3 sequence is 17 residues long. The TCR originated in an adult in good health. This specimen was peripheral blood, taken on day 0 of AZD1222 vaccination. This chain uses TRBV9 with TRBJ2-1, with TRBD2 matching over 12 bases. As DNA, the CDR3 is TGTGCCAGCAGCGTAGGTGGGGGGACTAGCGGGCTCAATGAGCAGTTCTTC. Its protein is CASSVGGGTSGLNEQFF.